Following are 14 T cell receptor beta chains from one sample sequenced in a study of blood T cell repertoires in COVID-19 (TCRdb year 2020). Receptor libraries were prepared by the immunoSEQ multiplex PCR assay. Here the immuneACCESS table is served through TCRdb, limited to in-frame sequences with V and J called. Missing clones are a known gap in these copies; in checked studies unresolved V genes cover under half, and the rest lacks a known reason. Here the sample has tens of thousands of clones; 77% occur a single time. The biggest ten clones account for 25% to 35% of the sample. The specimen was peripheral blood. The receptors were sampled from a human donor in a cohort sampled during active COVID-19.

With regard to this clone: Germline and junction disagree at one end, which may indicate a read error. The genes are TRBV5-1 and TRBJ2-1; the D gene is possibly TRBD2 (6 bases). The CDR3 contains 12 residues. Germline CDR1 reads SGHRS; CDR2 reads YFSETQ. CDR3 protein: CASSSDYYEQFF. The CDR3 region has the DNA TGCGCCAGCAGCTCGGACTACTATGAGCAGTTCTTC.

The chain is built from TRBV24-1 and TRBJ1-2; D call uncertain. This CDR3 is 11 amino acids long. V shed 4 bases and J shed 8 bases, with 7 bases lying between them. Germline V gene sequence: CDR1 KGHDR, CDR2 SFDVKD. CDR3 sequence: CATSERGGYTF. The CDR3, as DNA: TGTGCCACCAGTGAACGAGGGGGCTACACCTTC.

J is TRBJ1-1 and V is TRBV28, with D maybe TRBD1 (6 bases). The length of the CDR3 is 13 residues. Germline values: CDR1 MDHEN, CDR2 SYDVKM. V lost 2 bases and J lost 5, with 9 bases in between. For the CDR3, the DNA is TGTGCCAGCAGTTTAGACAGGCGAACTGAAGCTTTCTTT. As protein: CASSLDRRTEAFF.

This rearrangement joins TRBV5-5 to TRBJ1-3; tentative D call: TRBD1 (6 bases). Germline-derived CDR1 and CDR2 are SGHKS and YYEKEE (reference sequence). The CDR3 covers 16 residues. V dropped 0 bases and J dropped 0 bases, with 10 bases sitting between them. DNA for the CDR3: TGTGCCAGCAGCTTGGAGGGGGGGCCCTCTGGAAACACCATATATTTT. Protein sequence: CASSLEGGPSGNTIYF.

Written as DNA, the CDR3 is TGTGCCAGCTCAGAGGGTAGCAGCGGAGGGAAAGAGACCCAGTACTTC. This gives the protein CASSEGSSGGKETQYF. The V gene is TRBV18, the J gene TRBJ2-5; TRBD2 might be the D (6 bases). The length of the CDR3 is 16 residues. V shed 5 bases and J shed 3 bases, with 19 bases lying between them. CDR1 is KGHSH and CDR2 is LQKENI in the germline V gene.

This clone was recorded only once. The V gene is TRBV11-2, the J gene TRBJ2-2; no definite D call. The V gene lost 1 base and the J gene lost 8 bases, with 2 bases spanning the gap. The germline V gene encodes CDR1 SGHAT and CDR2 FQNNGV. There are 11 residues in the CDR3. CDR3 coding DNA: TGTGCCAGCAGCTTAGTAGGGGAGCTGTTTTTT. It yields the protein CASSLVGELFF.

J is TRBJ2-2 and V is TRBV20-1; 8 nucleotides match TRBD2. Looked up from germline, CDR1 is DFQATT and CDR2 is SNEGSKA (reference sequence). The trim removed 3 bases at V and 5 bases at J, leaving 8 bases unmatched. The CDR3 consists of 15 residues. CDR3 residues: CSASSSGSFTGELFF. The CDR3 DNA sequence: TGCAGTGCTAGTTCGAGCGGGAGTTTTACCGGGGAGCTGTTTTTT.

J is TRBJ2-3 and V is TRBV21-1; the table's D call, TRBD2, has no DNA check behind it. TRBV21-1 is a known pseudogene. The CDR3 spans 18 residues. CDR3 in amino acids: CASSKAGIEERGTDTQYF. The CDR3 bases are TGTGCCAGCAGCAAAGCCGGGATAGAGGAGCGGGGCACAGATACGCAGTATTTT.

The CDR3 protein is CASCHPGEQETQYF. CDR3 bases: TGTGCCAGCTGCCATCCGGGGGAGCAAGAGACCCAGTACTTC. The chain couples TRBV6-6 to TRBJ2-5, with a tentative D call TRBD2 (6 bases). Trimming shortened V by 8 bases and J by 2 bases, and 15 bases separated the two germline ends. CDR1 MNHNY and CDR2 SVGAGI come from the germline V gene (reference sequence). The CDR3 is made up of 14 amino acids.

The chain has TRBV19 and TRBJ2-2; a weak D match, TRBD1 (5 bases). CDR1 LNHDA and CDR2 SQIVND come from the germline V gene (reference sequence). This CDR3 contains 13 residues. Trimming took 4 bases from V and 7 from J, leaving 10 bases between them. This CDR3 is CASSSQGGGELFF. For the CDR3, the DNA is TGTGCCAGTAGTAGCCAGGGCGGCGGGGAGCTGTTTTTT.

This clone appeared a few times. The chain uses TRBV3-1 (or the pseudogene TRBV3-2) and TRBJ2-7; 7 positions agree with TRBD2. This CDR3 comprises 15 residues. Trimming removed 7 bases from V and 2 bases from J; junction bases left unmatched: 11. Germline loops: CDR1 LGHDT, CDR2 YNNKEL (reference sequence). CDR3 in DNA: TGTGCCAGCACCCTACGGGGGGATTCAACCTACGAGCAGTACTTC. This encodes CASTLRGDSTYEQYF.

CDR3 sequence (DNA): TGCAGCGTTGGACAGGGGAACTATGGCTACACCTTC. This encodes CSVGQGNYGYTF. This sequence joins TRBV29-1 and TRBJ1-2, with TRBD1 matching over 8 bases. The J segment lost 2 bases and the V segment lost 4 bases, leaving 0 bases of the junction unmatched. Germline V lookup: CDR1 SQVTM, CDR2 ANQGSEA. The CDR3 length is 12 residues.

V usage is TRBV14 and J usage is TRBJ2-1, with 10 bases lining up with TRBD1. Trimming cost V 1 base and J 10 bases; bases outside gene matches: 4. The CDR3 length is 14 residues. CDR1 and CDR2 (germline): SGHDN, FVKESK. This CDR3 reads CASSQGGQGREQFF. CDR3 coding DNA: TGTGCCAGCAGCCAAGGGGGACAGGGGCGGGAGCAGTTCTTC. Full variable domain (missing parts from reference TRBV14 and TRBJ2-1): EAGVTQFPSHSVIEKGQTVTLRCDPISGHDNLYWYRRVMGKEIKFLLHFVKESKQDESGMPNNRFLAERTGGTYSTLKVQPAELEDSGVYFCASSQGGQGREQFFGPGTRLTVL.

V gene TRBV7-2 combines with J gene TRBJ1-5; D uncertain. Trimming took off 4 bases at V and 7 bases at J, with 11 bases between the two ends. The CDR3 loop spans 13 amino acids. Germline V gene lookup returns CDR1 SGHTA and CDR2 FQGNSA. The CDR3 DNA reads as TGTGCCAGCAGCTCCCAAGCCTTACAGCCCCAGCATTTT. It translates to CASSSQALQPQHF. Based on the CDR3 plus reference TRBV7-2 and TRBJ1-5, the full variable domain is GAGVSQSPSNKVTEKGKDVELRCDPISGHTALYWYRQSLGQGLEFLIYFQGNSAPDKSGLPSDRFSAERTGGSVSTLTIQRTQQEDSAVYLCASSSQALQPQHFGDGTRLSIL.